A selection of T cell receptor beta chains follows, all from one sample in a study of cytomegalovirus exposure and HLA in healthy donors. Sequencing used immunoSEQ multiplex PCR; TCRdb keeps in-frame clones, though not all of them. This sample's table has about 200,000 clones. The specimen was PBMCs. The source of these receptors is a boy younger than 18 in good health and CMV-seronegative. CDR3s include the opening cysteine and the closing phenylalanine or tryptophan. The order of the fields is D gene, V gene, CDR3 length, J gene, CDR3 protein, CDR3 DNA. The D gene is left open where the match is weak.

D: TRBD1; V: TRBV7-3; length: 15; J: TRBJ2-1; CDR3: CASRLDRGSYNEQFF; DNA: TGTGCCAGCAGATTAGACAGGGGCTCCTACAATGAGCAGTTCTTC
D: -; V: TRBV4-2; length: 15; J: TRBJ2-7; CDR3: CASSQAGRDNYEQYF; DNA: TGTGCCAGCAGCCAAGCAGGCCGGGACAACTACGAGCAGTACTTC
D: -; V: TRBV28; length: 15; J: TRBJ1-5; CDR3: CASSPTHGGNQPQHF; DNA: TGTGCCAGCAGTCCTACCCACGGGGGCAATCAGCCCCAGCATTTT
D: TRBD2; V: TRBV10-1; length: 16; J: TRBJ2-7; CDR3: CASSPLRLAGTYEQYF; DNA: TGCGCCAGCAGTCCTCTCCGACTAGCGGGGACCTACGAGCAGTACTTC
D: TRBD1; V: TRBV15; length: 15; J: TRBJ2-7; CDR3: CATSRIGTGTYEQYF; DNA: TGTGCCACCAGCAGGATCGGGACAGGGACCTACGAGCAGTACTTC
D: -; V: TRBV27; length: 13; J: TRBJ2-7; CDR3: CASSLQGNYEQYF; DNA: TGTGCCAGCAGTTTGCAGGGAAACTACGAGCAGTACTTC
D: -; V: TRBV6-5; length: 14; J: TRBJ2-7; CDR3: CASSARQHSYEQYF; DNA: TGTGCCAGCAGCGCAAGACAGCACTCCTACGAGCAGTACTTC
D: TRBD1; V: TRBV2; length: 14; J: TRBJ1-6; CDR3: CASMAGQGPGSLHF; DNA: TGTGCCAGCATGGCGGGACAGGGCCCAGGCTCCCTCCACTTT
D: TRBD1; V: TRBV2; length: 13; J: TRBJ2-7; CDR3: CATLGQGTNEQYF; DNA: TGTGCCACCCTGGGACAGGGTACCAACGAGCAGTACTTC
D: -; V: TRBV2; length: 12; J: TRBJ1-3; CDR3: CASSIQGDTIYF; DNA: TGTGCCAGCTCAATACAGGGAGACACCATATATTTT
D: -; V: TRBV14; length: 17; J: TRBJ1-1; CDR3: CASSRLPRGRMNTEAFF; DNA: TGTGCCAGCAGCCGTCTGCCCAGGGGCCGTATGAACACTGAAGCTTTCTTT
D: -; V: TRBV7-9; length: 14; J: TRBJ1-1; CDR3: CASSLVQGGTEAFF; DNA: TGTGCCAGCAGCTTAGTACAGGGTGGCACTGAAGCTTTCTTT
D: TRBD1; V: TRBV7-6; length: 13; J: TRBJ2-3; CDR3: CASSFQGADTQYF; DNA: TGTGCCAGCAGCTTCCAGGGGGCAGATACGCAGTATTTT
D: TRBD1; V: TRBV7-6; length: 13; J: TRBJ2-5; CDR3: CASSHGQGRTQYF; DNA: TGTGCCAGCAGCCACGGACAGGGACGGACCCAGTACTTC
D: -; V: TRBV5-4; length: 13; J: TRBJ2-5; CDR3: CASFEATGETQYF; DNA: TGTGCCAGCTTTGAGGCGACTGGGGAGACCCAGTACTTC
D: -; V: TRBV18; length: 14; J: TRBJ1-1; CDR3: CASSPQHQNTEAFF; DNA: TGTGCCAGCTCACCACAACACCAGAACACTGAAGCTTTCTTT
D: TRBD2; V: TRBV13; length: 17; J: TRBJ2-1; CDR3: CASSLEASGGANNEQFF; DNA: TGTGCCAGCAGCTTAGAGGCTAGCGGGGGGGCGAACAATGAGCAGTTCTTC